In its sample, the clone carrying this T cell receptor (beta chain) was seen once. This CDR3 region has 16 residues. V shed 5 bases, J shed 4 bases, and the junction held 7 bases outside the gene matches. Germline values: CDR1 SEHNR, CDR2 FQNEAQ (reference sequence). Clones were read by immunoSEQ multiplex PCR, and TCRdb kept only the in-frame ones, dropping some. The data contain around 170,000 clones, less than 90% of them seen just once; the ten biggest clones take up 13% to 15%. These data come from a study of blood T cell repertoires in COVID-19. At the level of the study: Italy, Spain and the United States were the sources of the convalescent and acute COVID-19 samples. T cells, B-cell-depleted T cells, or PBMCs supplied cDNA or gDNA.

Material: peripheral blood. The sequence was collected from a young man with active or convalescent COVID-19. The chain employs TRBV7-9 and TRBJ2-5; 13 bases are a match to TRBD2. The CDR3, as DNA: TGTGCCAGCAGCCCTAGGGGACTAGCGGGGTTAGAGACCCAGTACTTC. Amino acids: CASSPRGLAGLETQYF.